The source of this TCR beta chain is a study of blood T cells in healthy people across ages. Study-wide results and caveats: Investigators treated diversity estimates from one million T cells as underestimates. The CMV status of each donor remained undetermined, and this could have confounded shifts in expanded clonotypes.

The germline V and J ends were trimmed by 0 bases and 1 base, with 12 bases remaining between them. Germline V CDR1 and CDR2: MGHRA, YSYEKL. This CDR3 is 16 amino acids long. Note on this clonotype: Its antigen is still unknown.

For the second PCR, which ran for roughly 7 to 11 cycles, a sample-barcoded 5' primer and a J-beta primer mix were used. The authors tagged each cDNA molecule using a template-switch adaptor with 12 random nucleotides. In TCRdb, the 5' RACE reads were re-called with MiXCR into one record per CDR3 protein. Of hundreds of thousands of distinct CDR3 sequences listed, roughly 21% were seen once; the top ten hold roughly 3.6%. Sequencing input: blood. The V gene is TRBV4-1, the J gene TRBJ1-1; D gene unclear. This receptor was identified in a man between 65 and 80 years old in good health. The CDR3 spells CASSQDSGIANTEAFF. The DNA for the CDR3 is TGCGCCAGCAGCCAAGATTCCGGGATCGCGAACACTGAAGCTTTCTTT.